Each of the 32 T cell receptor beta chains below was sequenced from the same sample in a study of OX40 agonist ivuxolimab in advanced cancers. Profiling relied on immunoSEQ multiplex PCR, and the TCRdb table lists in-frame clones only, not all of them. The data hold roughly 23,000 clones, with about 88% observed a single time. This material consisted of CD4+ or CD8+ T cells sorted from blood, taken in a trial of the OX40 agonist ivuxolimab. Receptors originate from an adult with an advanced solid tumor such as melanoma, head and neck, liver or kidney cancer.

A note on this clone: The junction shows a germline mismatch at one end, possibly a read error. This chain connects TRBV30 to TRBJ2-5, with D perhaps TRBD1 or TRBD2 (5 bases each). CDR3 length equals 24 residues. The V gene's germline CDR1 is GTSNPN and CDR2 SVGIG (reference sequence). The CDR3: CARSVFRSPASHDWQGPGIGSQYF. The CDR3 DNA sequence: TGTGCCCGGAGTGTATTTCGATCTCCCGCTAGCCACGACTGGCAGGGTCCAGGAATCGGGTCCCAGTACTTC.

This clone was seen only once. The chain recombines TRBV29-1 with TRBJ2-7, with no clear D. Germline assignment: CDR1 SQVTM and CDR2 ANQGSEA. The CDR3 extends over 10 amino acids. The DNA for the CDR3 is TGCACCAGCTCGGCCCACGAGCAGTACTTC. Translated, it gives CTSSAHEQYF.

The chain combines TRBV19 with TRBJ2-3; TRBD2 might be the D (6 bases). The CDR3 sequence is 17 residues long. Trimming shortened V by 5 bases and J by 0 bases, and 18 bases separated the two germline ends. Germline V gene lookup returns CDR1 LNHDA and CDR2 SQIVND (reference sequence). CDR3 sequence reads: CASSRRLVWTSTDTQYF. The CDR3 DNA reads TGTGCCAGTAGTCGGAGACTAGTTTGGACTAGCACAGATACGCAGTATTTT.

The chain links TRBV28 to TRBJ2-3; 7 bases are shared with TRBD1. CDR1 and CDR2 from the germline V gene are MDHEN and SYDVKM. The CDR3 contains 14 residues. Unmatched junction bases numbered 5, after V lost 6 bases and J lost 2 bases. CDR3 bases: TGTGCCAGCAGCCCGACAGGGCCCACAGATACGCAGTATTTT. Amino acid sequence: CASSPTGPTDTQYF. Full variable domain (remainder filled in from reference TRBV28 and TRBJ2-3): DVKVTQSSRYLVKRTGEKVFLECVQDMDHENMFWYRQDPGLGLRLIYFSYDVKMKEKGDIPEGYSVSREKKERFSLILESASTNQTSMYLCASSPTGPTDTQYFGPGTRLTVL.

CDR3 DNA sequence: TGTGCCAGCAGCTTAGGCAGGGCGACATACAATGAGCAGTTCTTC. It codes for CASSLGRATYNEQFF. The chain combines TRBV11-3 with TRBJ2-1; possible D gene TRBD1, 5 bases. Per germline, CDR1 SGHNT and CDR2 YENEEA. V was cut by 1 base and J by 4 bases, with 11 bases left in between. This CDR3 contains 15 residues.

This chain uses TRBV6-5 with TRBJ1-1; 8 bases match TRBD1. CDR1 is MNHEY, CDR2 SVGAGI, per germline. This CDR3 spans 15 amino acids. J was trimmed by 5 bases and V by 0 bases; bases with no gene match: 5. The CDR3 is CASSYSRTGWTEAFF. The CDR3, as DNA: TGTGCCAGCAGTTACTCTAGGACAGGGTGGACTGAAGCTTTCTTT.

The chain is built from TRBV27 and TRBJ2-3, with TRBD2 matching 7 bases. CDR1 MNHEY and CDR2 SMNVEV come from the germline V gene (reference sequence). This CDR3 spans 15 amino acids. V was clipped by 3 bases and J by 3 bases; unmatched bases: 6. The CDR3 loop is CASSFSSGRTDTQYF. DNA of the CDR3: TGTGCCAGCAGTTTTTCTAGCGGTCGTACAGATACGCAGTATTTT.

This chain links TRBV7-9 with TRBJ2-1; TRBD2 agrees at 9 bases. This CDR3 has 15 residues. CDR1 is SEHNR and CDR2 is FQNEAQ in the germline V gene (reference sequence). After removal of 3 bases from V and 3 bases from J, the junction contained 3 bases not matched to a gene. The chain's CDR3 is CASSFNSGGYNEQFF. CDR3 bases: TGTGCCAGCAGCTTCAATAGCGGGGGCTACAATGAGCAGTTCTTC.

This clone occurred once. DNA for the CDR3: TGTGCCAGCAGTTTAACGACTGGGGCCAACGTCCTGACTTTC. It specifies CASSLTTGANVLTF. The chain is built from TRBV27 and TRBJ2-6; unclear D gene. Trimming removed 2 bases at V and 2 bases at J, with 4 bases between. This CDR3 comprises 14 residues. Germline V gives CDR1 MNHEY, CDR2 SMNVEV (reference sequence).

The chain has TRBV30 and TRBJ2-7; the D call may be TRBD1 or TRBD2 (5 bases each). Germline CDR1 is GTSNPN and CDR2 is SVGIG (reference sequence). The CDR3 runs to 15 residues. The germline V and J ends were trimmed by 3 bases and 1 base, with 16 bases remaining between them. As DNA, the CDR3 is TGTGCCTGGAGCTTCGGGGCGGATCTATCCTACGAGCAGTACTTC. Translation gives CAWSFGADLSYEQYF.

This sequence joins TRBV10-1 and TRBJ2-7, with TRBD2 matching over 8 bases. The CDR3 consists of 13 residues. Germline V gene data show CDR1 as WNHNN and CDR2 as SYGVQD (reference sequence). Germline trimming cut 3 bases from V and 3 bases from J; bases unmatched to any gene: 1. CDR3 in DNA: TGCGCCAGCAGTGACGGGAGGGGCTACGAGCAGTACTTC. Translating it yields CASSDGRGYEQYF.

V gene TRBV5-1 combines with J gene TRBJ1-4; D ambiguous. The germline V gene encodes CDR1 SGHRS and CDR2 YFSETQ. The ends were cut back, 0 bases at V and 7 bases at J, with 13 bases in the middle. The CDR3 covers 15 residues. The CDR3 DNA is TGCGCCAGCAGCTTGGGTTTCGGAATGGGTGAAAAACTGTTTTTT. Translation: CASSLGFGMGEKLFF.

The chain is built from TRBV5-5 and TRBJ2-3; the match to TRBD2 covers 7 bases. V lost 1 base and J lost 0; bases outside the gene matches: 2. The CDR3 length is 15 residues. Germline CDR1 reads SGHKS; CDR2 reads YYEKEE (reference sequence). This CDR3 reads CASSLPGGSTDTQYF. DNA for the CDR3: TGTGCCAGCAGCTTGCCGGGAGGCAGCACAGATACGCAGTATTTT. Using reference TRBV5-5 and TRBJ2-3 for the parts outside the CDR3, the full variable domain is DAGVTQSPTHLIKTRGQQVTLRCSPISGHKSVSWYQQVLGQGPQFIFQYYEKEERGRGNFPDRFSARQFPNYSSELNVNALLLGDSALYLCASSLPGGSTDTQYFGPGTRLTVL.

The DNA for the CDR3 is TGTGCCAGCAGCTCAAGCGGGAGGGCCTACGAGCAGTACTTC. Protein: CASSSSGRAYEQYF. This rearrangement joins TRBV7-9 to TRBJ2-5; 10 bases match TRBD2. The J call may not be correct, given that the DNA end is closer to TRBJ2-7. This CDR3 comprises 14 residues. CDR1 and CDR2 from the germline V gene are SEHNR and FQNEAQ (reference sequence).

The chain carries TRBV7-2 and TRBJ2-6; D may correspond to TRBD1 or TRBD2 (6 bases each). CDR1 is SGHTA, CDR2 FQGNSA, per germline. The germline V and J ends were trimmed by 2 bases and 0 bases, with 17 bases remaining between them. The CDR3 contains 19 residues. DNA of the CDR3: TGTGCCAGCAGCTTAAACCCCGGGGGCTTAGGCTCTGGGGCCAACGTCCTGACTTTC. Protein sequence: CASSLNPGGLGSGANVLTF.

The CDR3: CASSQEGSISFDQPQHF. In DNA, the CDR3 is TGTGCCAGCAGCCAAGAGGGGAGCATCTCCTTCGATCAGCCCCAGCATTTT. The chain carries TRBV4-2 and TRBJ1-5; D remains ambiguous. Between the trimmed V and J ends, which lost 0 bases and 5 bases, there was a span of 17 bases. This CDR3 comprises 17 residues. CDR1 LGHNA and CDR2 YNFKEQ come from the germline V gene.

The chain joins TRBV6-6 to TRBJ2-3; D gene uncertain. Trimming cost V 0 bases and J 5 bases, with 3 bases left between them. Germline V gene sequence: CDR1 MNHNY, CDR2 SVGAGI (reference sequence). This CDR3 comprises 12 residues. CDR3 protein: CASSYSGDTQYF. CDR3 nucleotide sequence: TGTGCCAGCAGTTACTCCGGAGATACGCAGTATTTT.

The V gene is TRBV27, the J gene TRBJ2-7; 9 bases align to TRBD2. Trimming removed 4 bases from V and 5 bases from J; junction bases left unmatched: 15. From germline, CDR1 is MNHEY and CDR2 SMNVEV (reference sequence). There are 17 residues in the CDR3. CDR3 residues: CASSWGVGREGPDEQYF. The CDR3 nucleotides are TGTGCCAGCAGTTGGGGGGTAGGGCGGGAGGGCCCCGACGAGCAGTACTTC.

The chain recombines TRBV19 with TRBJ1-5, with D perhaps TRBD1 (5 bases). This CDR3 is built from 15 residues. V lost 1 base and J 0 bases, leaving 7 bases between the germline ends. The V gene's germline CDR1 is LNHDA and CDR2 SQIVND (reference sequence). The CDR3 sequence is CASSIGDSSNQPQHF. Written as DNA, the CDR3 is TGTGCCAGTAGTATAGGGGACTCTAGCAATCAGCCCCAGCATTTT.

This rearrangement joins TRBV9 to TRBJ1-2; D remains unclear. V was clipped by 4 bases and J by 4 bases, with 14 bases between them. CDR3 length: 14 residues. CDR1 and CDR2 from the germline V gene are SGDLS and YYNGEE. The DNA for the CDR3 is TGTGCCAGCAGCTCCCGCGGGGAGGGCTATGGCTACACCTTC. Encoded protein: CASSSRGEGYGYTF.

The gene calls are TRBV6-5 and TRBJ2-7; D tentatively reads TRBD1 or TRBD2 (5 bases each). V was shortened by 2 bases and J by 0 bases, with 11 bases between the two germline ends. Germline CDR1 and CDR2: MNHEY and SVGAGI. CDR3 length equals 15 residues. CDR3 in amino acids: CASSYGGVDSYEQYF. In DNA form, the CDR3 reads TGTGCCAGCAGTTACGGGGGTGTAGACTCCTACGAGCAGTACTTC.

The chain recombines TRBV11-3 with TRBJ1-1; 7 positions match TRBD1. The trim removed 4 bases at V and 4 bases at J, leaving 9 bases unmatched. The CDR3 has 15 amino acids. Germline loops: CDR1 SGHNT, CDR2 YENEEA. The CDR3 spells CASSSRQGLSTEAFF. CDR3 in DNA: TGTGCCAGCAGCTCACGACAGGGACTTTCCACTGAAGCTTTCTTT.

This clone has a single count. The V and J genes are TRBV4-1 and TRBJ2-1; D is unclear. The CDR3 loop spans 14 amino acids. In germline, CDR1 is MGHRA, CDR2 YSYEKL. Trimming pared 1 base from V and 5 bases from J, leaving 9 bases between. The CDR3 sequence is CASSQGATHNEQFF. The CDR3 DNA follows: TGCGCCAGCAGCCAAGGTGCCACTCACAATGAGCAGTTCTTC.

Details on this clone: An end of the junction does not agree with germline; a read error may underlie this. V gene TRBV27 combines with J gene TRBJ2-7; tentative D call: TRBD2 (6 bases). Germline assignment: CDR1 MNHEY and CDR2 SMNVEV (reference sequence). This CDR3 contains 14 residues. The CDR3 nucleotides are TGTGCCAGCAGTGTATCCGGGGGACGCGCCGAGCAGTACTTC. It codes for CASSVSGGRAEQYF.

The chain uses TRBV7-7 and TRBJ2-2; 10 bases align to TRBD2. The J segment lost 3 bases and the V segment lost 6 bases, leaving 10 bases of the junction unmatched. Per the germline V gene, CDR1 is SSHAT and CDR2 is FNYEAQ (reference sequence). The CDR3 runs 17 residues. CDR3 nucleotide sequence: TGTGCCAGCAGTCCAGCTTGGACTAGCGGTTACACCGGGGAGCTGTTTTTT. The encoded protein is CASSPAWTSGYTGELFF.

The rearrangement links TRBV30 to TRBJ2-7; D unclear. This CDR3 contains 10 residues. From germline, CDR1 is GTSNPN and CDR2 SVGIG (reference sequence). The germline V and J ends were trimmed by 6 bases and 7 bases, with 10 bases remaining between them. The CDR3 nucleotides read TGTGCCTGCCCTCTCTCAGAGCAGTACTTC. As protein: CACPLSEQYF. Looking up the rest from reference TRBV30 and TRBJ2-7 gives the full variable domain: SQTIHQWPATLVQPVGSPLSLECTVEGTSNPNLYWYRQAAGRGLQLLFYSVGIGQISSEVPQNLSASRPQDRQFILSSKKLLLSDSGFYLCACPLSEQYFGPGTRLTVT.

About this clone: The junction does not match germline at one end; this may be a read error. The CDR3 region is CASFLRHSDNSPLHF. The CDR3 DNA follows: TGTGCCAGCTTCCTCAGACACTCCGATAATTCACCCCTCCACTTT. V and J are TRBV5-4 and TRBJ1-6; D unclear. This CDR3 spans 15 amino acids. The germline V gene encodes CDR1 SGHNT and CDR2 YYREEE (reference sequence). Using reference TRBV5-4 and TRBJ1-6 for the parts outside the CDR3, the full variable domain is ETGVTQSPTHLIKTRGQQVTLRCSSQSGHNTVSWYQQALGQGPQFIFQYYREEENGRGNFPPRFSGLQFPNYSSELNVNALELDDSALYLCASFLRHSDNSPLHFGNGTRLTVT.

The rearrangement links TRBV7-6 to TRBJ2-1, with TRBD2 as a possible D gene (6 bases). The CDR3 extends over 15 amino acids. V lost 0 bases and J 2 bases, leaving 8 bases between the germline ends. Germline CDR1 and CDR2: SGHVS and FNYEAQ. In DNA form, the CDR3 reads TGTGCCAGCAGCTTAGCGGGAGGCCCCTACAATGAGCAGTTCTTC. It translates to CASSLAGGPYNEQFF.

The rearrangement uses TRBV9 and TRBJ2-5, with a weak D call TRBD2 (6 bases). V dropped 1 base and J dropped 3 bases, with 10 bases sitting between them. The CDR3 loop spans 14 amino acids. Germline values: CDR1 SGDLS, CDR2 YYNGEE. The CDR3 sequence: CASSVYPSEETQYF. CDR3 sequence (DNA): TGTGCCAGCAGCGTATATCCTAGCGAAGAGACCCAGTACTTC.

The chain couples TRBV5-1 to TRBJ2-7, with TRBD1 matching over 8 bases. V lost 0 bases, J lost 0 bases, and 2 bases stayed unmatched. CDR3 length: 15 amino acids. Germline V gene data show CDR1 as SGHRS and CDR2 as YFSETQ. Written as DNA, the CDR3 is TGCGCCAGCAGCTTGGGACAGGGGCCCTCCTACGAGCAGTACTTC. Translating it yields CASSLGQGPSYEQYF.

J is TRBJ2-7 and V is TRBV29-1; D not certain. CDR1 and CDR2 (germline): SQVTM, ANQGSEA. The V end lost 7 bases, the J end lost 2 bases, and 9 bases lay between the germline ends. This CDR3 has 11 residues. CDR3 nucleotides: TGCAGCGGGACGGACCCCTACGAGCAGTACTTC. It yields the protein CSGTDPYEQYF.

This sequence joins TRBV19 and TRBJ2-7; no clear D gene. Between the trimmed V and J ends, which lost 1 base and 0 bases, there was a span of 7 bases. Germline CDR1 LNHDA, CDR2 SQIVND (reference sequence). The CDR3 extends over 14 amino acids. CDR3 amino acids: CASSIAPSSYEQYF. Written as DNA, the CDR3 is TGTGCCAGTAGTATAGCACCCAGCTCCTACGAGCAGTACTTC.